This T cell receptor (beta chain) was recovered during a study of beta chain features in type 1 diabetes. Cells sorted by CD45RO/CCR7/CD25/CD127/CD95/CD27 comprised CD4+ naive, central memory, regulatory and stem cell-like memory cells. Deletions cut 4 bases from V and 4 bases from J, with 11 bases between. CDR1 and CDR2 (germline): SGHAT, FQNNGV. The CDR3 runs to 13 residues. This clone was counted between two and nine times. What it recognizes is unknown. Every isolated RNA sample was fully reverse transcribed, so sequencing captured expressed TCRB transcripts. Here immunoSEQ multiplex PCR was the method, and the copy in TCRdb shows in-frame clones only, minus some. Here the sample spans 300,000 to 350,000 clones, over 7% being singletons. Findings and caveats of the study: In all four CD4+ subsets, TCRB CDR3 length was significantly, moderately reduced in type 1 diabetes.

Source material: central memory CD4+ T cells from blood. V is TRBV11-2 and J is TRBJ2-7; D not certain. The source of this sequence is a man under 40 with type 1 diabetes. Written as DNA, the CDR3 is TGTGCCAGCAGCTCCAACCCCCAGTACGAGCAGTACTTC. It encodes CASSSNPQYEQYF.